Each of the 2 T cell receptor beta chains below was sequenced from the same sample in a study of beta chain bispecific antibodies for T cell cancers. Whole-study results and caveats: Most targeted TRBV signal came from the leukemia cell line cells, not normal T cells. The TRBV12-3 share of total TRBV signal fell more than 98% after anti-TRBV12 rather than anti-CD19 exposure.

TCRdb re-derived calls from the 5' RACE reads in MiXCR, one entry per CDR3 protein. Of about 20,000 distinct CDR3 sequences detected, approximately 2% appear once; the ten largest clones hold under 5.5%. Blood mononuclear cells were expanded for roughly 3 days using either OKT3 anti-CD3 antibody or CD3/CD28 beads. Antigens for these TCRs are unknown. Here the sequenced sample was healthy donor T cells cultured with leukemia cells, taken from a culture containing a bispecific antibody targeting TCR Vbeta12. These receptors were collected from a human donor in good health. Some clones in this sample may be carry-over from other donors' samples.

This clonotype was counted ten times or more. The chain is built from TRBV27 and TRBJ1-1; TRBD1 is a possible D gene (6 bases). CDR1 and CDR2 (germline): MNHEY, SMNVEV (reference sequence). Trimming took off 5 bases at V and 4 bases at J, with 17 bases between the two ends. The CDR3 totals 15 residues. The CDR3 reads CASSLTQGWGTEAFF. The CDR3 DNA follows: TGTGCCAGCAGTCTAACACAGGGTTGGGGCACTGAAGCTTTCTTT.

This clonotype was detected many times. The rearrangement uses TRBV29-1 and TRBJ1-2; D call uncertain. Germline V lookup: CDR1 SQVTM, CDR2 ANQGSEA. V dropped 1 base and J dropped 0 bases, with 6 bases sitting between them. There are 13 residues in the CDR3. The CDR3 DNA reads TGCAGCGTTGAAGTCCGAACTAACTATGGCTACACCTTC. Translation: CSVEVRTNYGYTF.